The rows below give T cell receptor beta chains drawn from one sample of a study of early T cells in non-severe SARS-CoV-2 infection. TCRdb used MiXCR to reprocess the 5' RACE reads, holding one entry per CDR3 protein. Here the sample spans fewer than 80,000 distinct CDR3 sequences, about 13% being singletons. The sequencing input was whole blood. The source of these receptors is an adult who was a healthcare worker with PCR-confirmed SARS-CoV-2 infection or an uninfected control (not recorded which). The CDR3 runs from the conserved cysteine through the conserved F or W. The order of the fields is clone size, J gene, V gene, D gene, CDR3 protein, CDR3 DNA. D genes are given only for firm matches. Only part of the rows carry a size: once, few, many, or a class if the clone is expanded.

few	TRBJ1-5	TRBV30	NA	CAWQDGNQPQHF	TGTGCCTGGCAGGACGGCAATCAGCCCCAGCATTTT
NA	TRBJ2-3	TRBV25-1	NA	CASTSYGTDTQYF	TGTGCCAGCACCTCGTATGGCACAGATACGCAGTATTTT
NA	TRBJ2-7	TRBV4-1	NA	CASSQVAGPAYEQYF	TGCGCCAGCAGCCAAGTTGCGGGACCTGCCTACGAGCAGTACTTC
many	TRBJ2-3	TRBV6-1	NA	CASSERGSTDTQYF	TGTGCCAGCAGTGAACGGGGGAGCACAGATACGCAGTATTTT
few	TRBJ2-1	TRBV3-1	TRBD2	CASSQTSGHGNEQFF	TGTGCCAGCAGCCAGACTAGCGGGCACGGAAATGAGCAGTTCTTC
many	TRBJ2-6	TRBV7-8	NA	CASSFRGSGANVLTF	TGTGCCAGCAGCTTTCGGGGGTCTGGGGCCAACGTCCTGACTTTC
few	TRBJ1-2	TRBV2	TRBD1	CASSERERGRNRGYTF	TGTGCCAGCAGCGAGCGAGAGAGGGGGCGTAATCGAGGCTACACCTTC
few	TRBJ2-7	TRBV4-1	NA	CASSLLGAGRGIYEQYF	TGCGCCAGCAGCCTCCTAGGAGCGGGCAGGGGTATCTACGAGCAGTACTTC
many	TRBJ2-7	TRBV7-2	TRBD1	CASSPTWTGPHEQYF	TGTGCCAGCAGCCCGACGTGGACAGGGCCCCACGAGCAGTACTTC
many	TRBJ2-4	TRBV6-4	NA	CASSPGPQNIQYF	TGTGCCAGCAGCCCGGGACCCCAAAACATTCAGTACTTC
NA	TRBJ2-3	TRBV29-1	TRBD2	CSVGLAGTDTQYF	TGCAGCGTTGGACTAGCGGGCACAGATACGCAGTATTTT
once	TRBJ1-1	TRBV12-3/TRBV12-4	NA	CASRRQVNTEAFF	TGTGCCAGCAGGCGACAGGTGAACACTGAAGCTTTCTTT
NA	TRBJ2-1	TRBV7-9	NA	CATRSGYNEQFF	TGTGCCACTCGGTCAGGATACAATGAGCAGTTCTTC
many	TRBJ2-3	TRBV27	TRBD2	CASRQAGTSGSSGPDTQYF	TGTGCCAGCAGACAGGCCGGGACTAGCGGGAGTTCGGGCCCAGATACGCAGTATTTT
few	TRBJ1-1	TRBV21-1	NA	CASSKSEGTAEAFF	TGTGCCAGCAGCAAGTCAGAAGGGACCGCTGAAGCTTTCTTT
NA	TRBJ2-3	TRBV6-2/TRBV6-3	NA	CASSKAGSDTQYF	TGTGCCAGCAGTAAAGCAGGGTCGGATACGCAGTATTTT
NA	TRBJ2-3	TRBV7-2	TRBD2	CASSPRGGRTPDTQYF	TGTGCCAGCAGCCCCAGAGGCGGGAGGACCCCAGATACGCAGTATTTT
NA	TRBJ2-2	TRBV11-2	NA	CASTTWGPRTGELFF	TGTGCCAGCACCACATGGGGACCACGCACCGGGGAGCTGTTTTTT
once	TRBJ2-1	TRBV29-1	NA	CSVETQSGNEQFF	TGCAGCGTTGAAACCCAAAGTGGAAATGAGCAGTTCTTC
once	TRBJ2-1	TRBV20-1	NA	CSALETVNEQFF	TGCAGTGCCCTGGAGACGGTCAATGAGCAGTTCTTC
few	TRBJ1-6	TRBV7-2	NA	CASSLPGGSNSPLHF	TGTGCCAGCAGCCTACCGGGGGGAAGTAATTCACCCCTCCACTTT
many	TRBJ2-5	TRBV2	NA	CASSLLERETQYF	TGTGCCAGCAGTCTTCTAGAACGAGAGACCCAGTACTTC
many	TRBJ2-7	TRBV6-5	TRBD1	CASSYSGQGILGEQYF	TGTGCCAGCAGTTACTCCGGACAGGGGATTTTGGGCGAGCAGTACTTC
few	TRBJ2-3	TRBV20-1	NA	CSAPRGFSTDTQYF	TGCAGTGCCCCTCGGGGGTTCAGCACAGATACGCAGTATTTT
many	TRBJ2-3	TRBV10-3	NA	CAISESTTAQYF	TGTGCCATCAGTGAGTCCACGACGGCGCAGTATTTT
NA	TRBJ2-5	TRBV3-1	NA	CASTLGGAGETQYF	TGTGCCAGCACCCTGGGGGGGGCAGGGGAGACCCAGTACTTC
NA	TRBJ2-7	TRBV18	TRBD1	CASSQQGSTGDYEQYF	TGTGCCAGCTCTCAACAAGGGAGCACAGGGGACTACGAGCAGTACTTC
NA	TRBJ2-2	TRBV7-6	NA	CASSLGVPKGLFF	TGTGCCAGCAGCTTGGGCGTCCCTAAAGGGCTGTTTTTT
many	TRBJ2-2	TRBV19	TRBD1	CASSRTGTNTGELFF	TGTGCCAGTAGTAGGACAGGGACGAACACCGGGGAGCTGTTTTTT
many	TRBJ1-6	TRBV13	NA	CASSYRGGRFPNSPLHF	TGTGCCAGCAGCTACCGGGGGGGCAGGTTTCCGAATTCACCCCTCCACTTT
few	TRBJ1-6	TRBV9	NA	CASSVVGGGSPLHF	TGTGCCAGCAGCGTAGTGGGGGGTGGATCACCCCTCCACTTT
NA	TRBJ2-3	TRBV7-3	NA	CASSLSLASDTQYF	TGTGCCAGCAGCTTAAGTCTAGCCTCGGATACGCAGTATTTT
few	TRBJ2-3	TRBV6-5	NA	CASSSDGPTDTQYF	TGTGCCAGCAGCTCGGACGGGCCCACAGATACGCAGTATTTT
NA	TRBJ2-1	TRBV19	NA	CASSIDVGRGRAEQFF	TGTGCCAGTAGTATAGATGTGGGGCGCGGCCGGGCTGAGCAGTTCTTC
many	TRBJ1-2	TRBV12-3/TRBV12-4	TRBD1	CASKTGVRGYTF	TGTGCCAGCAAAACAGGGGTTCGAGGCTACACCTTC
NA	TRBJ1-2	TRBV2	NA	CASTSGNRVSGYTF	TGTGCCAGCACGTCGGGGAACAGGGTGAGCGGCTACACCTTC
many	TRBJ2-5	TRBV5-4	TRBD1	CASSSRQGAQETQYF	TGTGCCAGCAGCTCGAGACAGGGGGCTCAGGAGACCCAGTACTTC
many	TRBJ2-1	TRBV29-1	NA	CSVVEQGYNEQFF	TGCAGCGTTGTGGAACAGGGATACAATGAGCAGTTCTTC
NA	TRBJ1-6	TRBV12-5	NA	CASGLGQRGNSPLHF	TGTGCTAGTGGTTTAGGACAGCGCGGTAATTCACCCCTCCACTTT
few	TRBJ2-3	TRBV10-1	TRBD2	CASRTSETDTQYF	TGCGCCAGCAGGACTAGCGAGACAGATACGCAGTATTTT
many	TRBJ2-3	TRBV7-9	NA	CAGGRGSTDTQYF	TGTGCCGGGGGGCGGGGAAGCACAGATACGCAGTATTTT
many	TRBJ2-1	TRBV6-2/TRBV6-3	NA	CASTPSTWVALLREQFF	TGTGCCAGCACTCCTTCGACTTGGGTAGCCCTTCTCCGGGAGCAGTTCTTC
once	TRBJ2-7	TRBV5-4	NA	CASSLDSSSYEQYF	TGTGCCAGCAGCTTAGACTCAAGCTCCTACGAGCAGTACTTC
NA	TRBJ1-5	TRBV12-3/TRBV12-4	NA	CASSFGLGATGNQPQHF	TGTGCCAGCAGTTTTGGTCTGGGGGCGACGGGCAATCAGCCCCAGCATTTT
many	TRBJ2-5	TRBV12-3/TRBV12-4	TRBD1	CASSLGQPQETQYF	TGTGCCAGCAGTTTGGGACAGCCGCAAGAGACCCAGTACTTC
NA	TRBJ1-5	TRBV6-2/TRBV6-3	NA	CASRGVRNQPQHF	TGTGCCAGCAGGGGGGTACGCAATCAGCCCCAGCATTTT
few	TRBJ2-5	TRBV11-2	NA	CASSLRITSGQETQYF	TGTGCCAGCAGCCTTAGGATTACCAGCGGCCAAGAGACCCAGTACTTC
few	TRBJ1-2	TRBV4-3	NA	CASSQRDGWRYGYTF	TGCGCCAGCAGCCAACGGGACGGGTGGAGATATGGCTACACCTTC
many	TRBJ2-5	TRBV12-3/TRBV12-4	NA	CASSSRYGSPQYF	TGTGCCAGCAGTTCCCGGTACGGCTCGCCCCAGTACTTC
NA	TRBJ2-7	TRBV6-1	NA	CASSEGLLSSYEQYF	TGTGCCAGCAGTGAAGGGTTGCTTAGCTCCTACGAGCAGTACTTC
few	TRBJ1-1	TRBV19	NA	CASRTRDSMTEAFF	TGTGCCAGTAGGACCAGGGATAGTATGACTGAAGCTTTCTTT
many	TRBJ2-3	TRBV5-1	TRBD2	CASSSLAGRTDTQYF	TGCGCCAGCAGCTCCCTAGCGGGGCGCACAGATACGCAGTATTTT
NA	TRBJ1-3	TRBV3-1	NA	CASSQVAGNTIYF	TGTGCCAGCAGCCAAGTTGCAGGAAACACCATATATTTT
many	TRBJ1-2	TRBV12-3/TRBV12-4	TRBD1	CALDRGTGYTF	TGTGCCTTGGACAGGGGGACTGGCTACACCTTC
few	TRBJ2-3	TRBV11-3	NA	CASSLEAGTDTQYF	TGTGCCAGCAGCTTAGAGGCGGGAACAGATACGCAGTATTTT
NA	TRBJ2-4	TRBV6-2/TRBV6-3	NA	CASSPPGDLRIQYF	TGTGCCAGCAGTCCCCCAGGGGACCTTAGAATTCAGTACTTC
NA	TRBJ2-7	TRBV12-3/TRBV12-4	NA	CASSKNRVREQYF	TGTGCCAGCAGTAAAAACAGGGTGAGGGAGCAGTACTTC
NA	TRBJ2-2	TRBV20-1	TRBD2	CSARAPPGTSGRGAGELFF	TGCAGTGCTAGAGCTCCGCCCGGGACTAGCGGGAGAGGGGCCGGGGAGCTGTTTTTT
many	TRBJ2-1	TRBV6-4	TRBD2	CASSPLAGGGDEQFF	TGTGCCAGCAGCCCGCTAGCGGGGGGAGGGGATGAGCAGTTCTTC
few	TRBJ2-1	TRBV7-8	TRBD2	CASSSRTSGGLNEQFF	TGTGCCAGCAGCTCCCGGACTAGCGGGGGTTTAAATGAGCAGTTCTTC